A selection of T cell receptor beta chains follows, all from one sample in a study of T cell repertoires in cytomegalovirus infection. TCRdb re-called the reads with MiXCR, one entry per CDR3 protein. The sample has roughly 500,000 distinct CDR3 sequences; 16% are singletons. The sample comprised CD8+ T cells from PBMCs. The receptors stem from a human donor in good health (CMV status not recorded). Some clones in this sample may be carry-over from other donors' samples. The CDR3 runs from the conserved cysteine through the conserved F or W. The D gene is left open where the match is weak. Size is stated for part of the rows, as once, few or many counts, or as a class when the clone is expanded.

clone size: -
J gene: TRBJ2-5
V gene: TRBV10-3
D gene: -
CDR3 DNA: TGTGCCATCAGCGGGCTGGGGGAAGAAGAGACCCAGTACTTC
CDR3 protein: CAISGLGEEETQYF

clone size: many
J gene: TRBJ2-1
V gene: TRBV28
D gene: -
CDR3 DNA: TGTGCCAGCACCCTACGTAGGGGCAGCAGGGATGAGCAGTTCTTC
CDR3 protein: CASTLRRGSRDEQFF

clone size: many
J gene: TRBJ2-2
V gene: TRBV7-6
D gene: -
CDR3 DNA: TGTGCCAGCAGCTCAAGGCGGTACGACGGGGAGCTGTTTTTT
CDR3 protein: CASSSRRYDGELFF

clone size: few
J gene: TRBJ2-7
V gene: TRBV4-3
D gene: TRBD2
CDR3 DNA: TGCGCCAGCAGCTTCGAGGGAGGACTAGCGGACAACCAATACGAGCAGTACTTC
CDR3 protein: CASSFEGGLADNQYEQYF

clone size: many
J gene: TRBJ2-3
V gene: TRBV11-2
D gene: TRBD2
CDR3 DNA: TGTGCCAGCAGCCCGGGACTAGGAGATACGCAGTATTTT
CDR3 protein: CASSPGLGDTQYF

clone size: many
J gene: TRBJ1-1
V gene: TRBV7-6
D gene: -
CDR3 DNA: TGTGCCAGCAGTTATCGAAGGGAGGCCACTGAAGCTTTCTTT
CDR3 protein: CASSYRREATEAFF

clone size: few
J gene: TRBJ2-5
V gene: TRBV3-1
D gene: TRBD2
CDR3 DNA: TGTGCCAGCAGCCATCTAGGGACTAGCGGGAGTCCTGCGACGACCCAGTACTTC
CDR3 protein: CASSHLGTSGSPATTQYF

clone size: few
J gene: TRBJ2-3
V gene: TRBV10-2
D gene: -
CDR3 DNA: TGCGCCAGCAGTTTTCCTTCAATCACAGGTTTTCCAGATACGCAGTATTTT
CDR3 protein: CASSFPSITGFPDTQYF

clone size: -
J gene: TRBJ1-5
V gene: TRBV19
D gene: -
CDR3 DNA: TGTGCCCCCCAGGGTCAGCCCCAGCATTTT
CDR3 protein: CAPQGQPQHF

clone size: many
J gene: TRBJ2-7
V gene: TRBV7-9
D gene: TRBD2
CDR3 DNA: TGTGCCAGCAGCTCCATCTTTAGCGGGAGTAACGACGAGCAGTACTTC
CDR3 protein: CASSSIFSGSNDEQYF

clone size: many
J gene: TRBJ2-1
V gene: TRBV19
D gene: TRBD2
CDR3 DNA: TGTGCCAGTAGTCCGACTAGCGGGGGGGCTCTTGAGCAGTTCTTC
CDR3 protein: CASSPTSGGALEQFF

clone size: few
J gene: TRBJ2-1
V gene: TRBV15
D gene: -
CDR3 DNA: TGTGCCACCAGCAGAGTTCCCTACAATGAGCAGTTCTTC
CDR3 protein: CATSRVPYNEQFF

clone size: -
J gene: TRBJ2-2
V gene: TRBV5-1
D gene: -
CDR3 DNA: TGCGCCAGCCTATCGGTCACCGGGGAGCTGTTTTTT
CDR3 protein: CASLSVTGELFF

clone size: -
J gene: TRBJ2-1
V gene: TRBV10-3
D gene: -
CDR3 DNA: TGTGCCATCAGTGAAAGAAGCGCCGACTACGCCGGCTCCTACAATGAGCAGTTCTTC
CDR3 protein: CAISERSADYAGSYNEQFF

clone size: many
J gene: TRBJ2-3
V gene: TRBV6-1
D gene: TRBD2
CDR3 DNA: TGTGCCAGCAGTACTGGGGGGAGGGCAGATACGCAGTATTTT
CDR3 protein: CASSTGGRADTQYF

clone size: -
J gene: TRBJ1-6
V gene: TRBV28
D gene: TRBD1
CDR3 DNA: TGTGCCAGCAGTCCCTACAGGGGCAATAATTCACCCCTCCACTTT
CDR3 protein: CASSPYRGNNSPLHF

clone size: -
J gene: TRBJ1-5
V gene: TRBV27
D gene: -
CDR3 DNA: TGTGCCAGCAGTTTAAAGGGGGTACAGCCCCAGCATTTT
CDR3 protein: CASSLKGVQPQHF

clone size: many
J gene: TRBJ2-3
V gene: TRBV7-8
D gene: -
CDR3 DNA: TGTGCCAGCAGCTTAGCGGGCTATAATACGCAGTATTTT
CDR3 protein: CASSLAGYNTQYF

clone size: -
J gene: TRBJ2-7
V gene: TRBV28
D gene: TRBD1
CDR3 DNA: TGTGCCAGCAGTTTTACCAGGGGGATCTTTGGGGAGCAGTACTTC
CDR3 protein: CASSFTRGIFGEQYF

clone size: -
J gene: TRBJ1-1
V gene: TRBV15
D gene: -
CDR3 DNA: TGTGCCACCCATGCATGGGGAGAGAACACTGAAGCTTTCTTT
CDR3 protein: CATHAWGENTEAFF

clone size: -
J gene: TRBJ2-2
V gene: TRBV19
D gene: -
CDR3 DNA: TGTGCCAGTAGTATAGAAACCATTAACACCGGGGAGCTGTTTTTT
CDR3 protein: CASSIETINTGELFF

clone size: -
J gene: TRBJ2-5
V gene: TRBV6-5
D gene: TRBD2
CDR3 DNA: TGTGCCAGCAGTTACAACAGCGGGGGGGCGGCTGAGACCCAGTACTTC
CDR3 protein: CASSYNSGGAAETQYF

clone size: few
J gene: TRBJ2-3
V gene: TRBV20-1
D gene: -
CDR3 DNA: TGCAGTGCCACGGACGGTCGCACTATTCCGACAGATACGCAGTATTTT
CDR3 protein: CSATDGRTIPTDTQYF

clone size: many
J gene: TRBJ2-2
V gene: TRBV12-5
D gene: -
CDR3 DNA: TGTGCTAGTGGCTCAAACACCGGGGAGCTGTTTTTT
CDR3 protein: CASGSNTGELFF

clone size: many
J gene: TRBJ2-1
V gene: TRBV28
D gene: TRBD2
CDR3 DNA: TGTGCCAGCAGTTTACTAGCGGGAGAGGGGAAGAACAATGAGCAGTTCTTC
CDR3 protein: CASSLLAGEGKNNEQFF

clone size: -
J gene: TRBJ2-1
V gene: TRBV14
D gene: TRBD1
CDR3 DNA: TGTGCCAGCAGACGGACAGGGGACAATGAGCAGTTCTTC
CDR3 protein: CASRRTGDNEQFF

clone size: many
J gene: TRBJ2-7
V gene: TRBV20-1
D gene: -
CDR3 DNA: TGCAGTGCTAGAGATGAGATGAACCCTTCGTCCTACGAGCAGTACTTC
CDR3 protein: CSARDEMNPSSYEQYF

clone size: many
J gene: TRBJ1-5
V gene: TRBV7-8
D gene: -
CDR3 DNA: TGTGCCAGCAGCTTGAGGTTCCAGGGCAATCAGCCCCAGCATTTT
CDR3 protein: CASSLRFQGNQPQHF

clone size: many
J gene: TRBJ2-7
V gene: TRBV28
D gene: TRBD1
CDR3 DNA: TGTGCCAGCAATTACCTCCGGACAGGTTCCTACGAGCAGTACTTC
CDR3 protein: CASNYLRTGSYEQYF

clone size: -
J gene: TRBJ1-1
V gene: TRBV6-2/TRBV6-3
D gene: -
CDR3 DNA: TGTGCCAGCGCCACGATACAGCGTACCACTGAAGCTTTCTTT
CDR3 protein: CASATIQRTTEAFF

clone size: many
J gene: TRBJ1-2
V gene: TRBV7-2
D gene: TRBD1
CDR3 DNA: TGTGCCAGCAGCTTAGTAACAGGGGGCCCCTCCGCCTTC
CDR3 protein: CASSLVTGGPSAF

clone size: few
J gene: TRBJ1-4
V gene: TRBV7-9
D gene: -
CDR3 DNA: TGTGCCAGCAGCTCCAAAATCAAAGAAGGATCTAATGAAAAACTGTTTTTT
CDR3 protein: CASSSKIKEGSNEKLFF

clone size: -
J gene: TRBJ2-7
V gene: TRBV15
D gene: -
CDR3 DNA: TGTGCCACTACGGCTCAGGGCGGCTCCTACGAGCAGTACTTC
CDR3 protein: CATTAQGGSYEQYF

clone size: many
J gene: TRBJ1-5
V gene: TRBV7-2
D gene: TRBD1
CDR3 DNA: TGTGCCAGCAGCTTACTCTGGACAGGTAATCAGCCCCAGCATTTT
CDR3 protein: CASSLLWTGNQPQHF

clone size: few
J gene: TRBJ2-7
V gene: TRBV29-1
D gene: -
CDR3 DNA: TGCAGCGGGCTTCCTTCCAGGGGCGAGCAGTACTTC
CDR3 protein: CSGLPSRGEQYF

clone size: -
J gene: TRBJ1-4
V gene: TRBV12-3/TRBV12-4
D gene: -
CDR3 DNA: TGTGCCAGCAGTTTAACCAGGGCAACTAATGAAAAACTGTTTTTT
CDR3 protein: CASSLTRATNEKLFF

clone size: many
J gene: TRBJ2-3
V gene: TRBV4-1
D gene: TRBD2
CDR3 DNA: TGCGCCAGCAGCCAGGGACTAGCGGGCACAGATACGCAGTATTTT
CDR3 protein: CASSQGLAGTDTQYF

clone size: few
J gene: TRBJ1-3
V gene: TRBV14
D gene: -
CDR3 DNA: -
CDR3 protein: CASSHSGQAITSGNTIYF

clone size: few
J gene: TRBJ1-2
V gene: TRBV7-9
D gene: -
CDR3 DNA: TGTGCCAGCAGCCTTGGGAAGGGGAACTATGGCTACACCTTC
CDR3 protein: CASSLGKGNYGYTF

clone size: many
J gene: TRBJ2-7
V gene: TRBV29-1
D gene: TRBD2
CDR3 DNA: TGCAGCGTGACAACACTAGCGGGAGTTTACGAGCAGTACTTC
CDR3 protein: CSVTTLAGVYEQYF

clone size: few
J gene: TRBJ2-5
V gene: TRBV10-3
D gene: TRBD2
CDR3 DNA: TGTGCCATCAGTCTACTAGCGGGGAATCAAGAGACCCAGTACTTC
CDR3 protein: CAISLLAGNQETQYF

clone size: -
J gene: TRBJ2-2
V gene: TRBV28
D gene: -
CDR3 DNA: TGTGCCAGCAGTACCCCTGACAGCTTCGGCACCGGGGAGCTGTTTTTT
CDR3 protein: CASSTPDSFGTGELFF

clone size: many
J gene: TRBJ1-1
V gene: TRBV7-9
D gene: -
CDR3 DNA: TGTGCCAGCTCCACGGGGGGGGCCGGGACTGAAGCTTTCTTT
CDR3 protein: CASSTGGAGTEAFF

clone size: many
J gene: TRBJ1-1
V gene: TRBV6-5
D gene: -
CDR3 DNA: TGTGCCAGCAGTTACGGGGTAGACACTGAAGCTTTCTTT
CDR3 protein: CASSYGVDTEAFF

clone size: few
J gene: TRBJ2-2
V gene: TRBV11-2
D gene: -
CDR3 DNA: TGTGCCAGCAGCTTACCCACGGGACATGCGAACACCGGGGAGCTGTTTTTT
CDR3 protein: CASSLPTGHANTGELFF

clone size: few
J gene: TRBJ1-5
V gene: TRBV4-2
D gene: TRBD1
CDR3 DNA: TGTGCCAGCAGCCAAGCGAAGACAGGGGGCGGCCATCCCCAGCATTTT
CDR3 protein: CASSQAKTGGGHPQHF

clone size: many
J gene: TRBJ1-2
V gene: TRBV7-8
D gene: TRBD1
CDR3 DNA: TGTGCCAGCAGCCCAGGGGGCCGGGGCTACACCTTC
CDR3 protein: CASSPGGRGYTF

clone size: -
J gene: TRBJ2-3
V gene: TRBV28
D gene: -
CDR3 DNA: TGTGCCAGCAGTTTATCTGGAGACCTAGCAGATACGCAGTATTTT
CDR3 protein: CASSLSGDLADTQYF

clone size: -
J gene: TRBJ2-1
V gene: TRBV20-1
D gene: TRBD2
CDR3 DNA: TGCAGTGCTAGACCAGCGGGAGAGAGAGAGCAGTTCTTC
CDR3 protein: CSARPAGEREQFF

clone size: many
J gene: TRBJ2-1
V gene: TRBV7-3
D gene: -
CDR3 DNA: TGTGCCAGCAGCGTCCAGGGAAATGAGCAGTTCTTC
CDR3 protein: CASSVQGNEQFF

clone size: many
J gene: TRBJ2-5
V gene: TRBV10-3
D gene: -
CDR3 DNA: TGTGCCATCAGTGAGTCGAGGGCAGTACAAGAGACCCAGTACTTC
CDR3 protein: CAISESRAVQETQYF

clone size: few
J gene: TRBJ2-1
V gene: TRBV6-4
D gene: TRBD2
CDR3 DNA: TGTGCCAGCAGTGGACTAGCCCGGGGTGGAGAAAAAGAGCAGTTCTTC
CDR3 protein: CASSGLARGGEKEQFF

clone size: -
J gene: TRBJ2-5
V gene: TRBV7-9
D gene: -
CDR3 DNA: TGTGCCAGCAGCTCTCTACAGGGCCAAGAGACCCAGTACTTC
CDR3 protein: CASSSLQGQETQYF

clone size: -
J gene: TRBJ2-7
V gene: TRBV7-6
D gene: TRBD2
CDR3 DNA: TGTGCCAGCAGCTTAACAGGACTAGCGGGGGATTTCCACGAGCAGTACTTC
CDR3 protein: CASSLTGLAGDFHEQYF

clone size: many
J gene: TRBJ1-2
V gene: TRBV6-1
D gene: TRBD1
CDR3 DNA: TGTGCCAGCAGTCCGAGGAGGGACAGGAGCTATGGCTACACCTTC
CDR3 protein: CASSPRRDRSYGYTF

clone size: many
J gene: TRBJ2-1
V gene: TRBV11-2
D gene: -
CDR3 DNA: TGTGCCAGCCACCGGGGGGCAGAGGGAGTATCGGACAATGAGCAGTTCTTC
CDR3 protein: CASHRGAEGVSDNEQFF